This is a list of T cell receptor beta chains from one sample in a study of Ad26.COV2.S vaccination and SARS-CoV-2 variants. Profiling relied on immunoSEQ multiplex PCR, and the TCRdb table lists in-frame clones only, not all of them. The sample has around 500,000 clones, nearly 90% seen once. The sample was peripheral blood, taken in a trial of Ad26.COV2.S vaccine versus placebo. The receptors were gathered from a person between 18 and 65 years old who received the Ad26.COV2.S COVID-19 vaccine or a placebo. The CDR3 runs from the conserved cysteine through the conserved F or W. D genes are given only for firm matches. Expanded clones get a size class; other rows say once, few or many, or leave the size out.

d_call | clone_size | j_call | v_call | cdr3_aa
. | . | TRBJ1-4 | TRBV18 | CASSPGRDITTNEKLFF
. | once | TRBJ2-2 | TRBV15 | CATSRDRSLGTSNTGELFF
TRBD2 | . | TRBJ2-1 | TRBV13 | CASSLDGTSGGFEQFF
. | . | TRBJ2-7 | TRBV30 | CAWSVPSNGSSYEQYF
. | . | TRBJ2-5 | TRBV15 | CATSREGREQETQYF
TRBD2 | . | TRBJ2-1 | TRBV10-2 | CASSLPLLAGVPYNEQFF
. | . | TRBJ2-1 | TRBV7-8 | CASSRNPVTNEQFF
. | . | TRBJ2-1 | TRBV19 | CASSIGGLRYNEQFF
. | . | TRBJ2-4 | TRBV29-1 | CSVEQRLAKNIQYF
. | . | TRBJ2-1 | TRBV30 | CAWSVGVLRSAVF
TRBD1 | . | TRBJ2-2 | TRBV5-8 | CASSPGQGLGELFF
. | . | TRBJ1-3 | TRBV19 | CASSIVGGDYGNTIYF
TRBD1 | . | TRBJ1-5 | TRBV9 | CASSAGGGDQPQHF
. | . | TRBJ1-2 | TRBV7-2 | CASSLAGRVGNGYTF
. | . | TRBJ1-1 | TRBV7-8 | CASSLGAGRSANTEAFF
TRBD2 | . | TRBJ2-2 | TRBV9 | CASSVEASGTTGELFF
TRBD2 | . | TRBJ2-3 | TRBV24-1 | CATSDFRAGDVAQYF
. | . | TRBJ2-7 | TRBV6-5 | CASIQGLEQYF
. | . | TRBJ2-1 | TRBV28 | CASSRPYNEQFF
. | . | TRBJ1-1 | TRBV6-5 | CASTNPLKGGTEAFF
TRBD2 | . | TRBJ2-7 | TRBV7-9 | CASSLTSGSYEQYF
. | . | TRBJ2-5 | TRBV7-2 | CASSPAGRTQYF
. | . | TRBJ2-5 | TRBV29-1 | CSVPFAGPQETQYF
. | . | TRBJ2-7 | TRBV6-5 | CASRTGYYEQYF
. | once | TRBJ1-5 | TRBV4-1 | CASSPEGFQPQHF
TRBD2 | . | TRBJ2-4 | TRBV11-3 | CASSFDGGIAKNIQYF
. | . | TRBJ1-1 | TRBV10-3 | CATGTQEPYPDGEAFF
. | few | TRBJ2-5 | TRBV11-2 | CASTGQIEETQYF
. | . | TRBJ2-3 | TRBV27 | CASSFISPRTSSTDTQYF
. | . | TRBJ1-5 | TRBV2 | CASSESQGRPGAQHF
TRBD1 | . | TRBJ2-3 | TRBV3-1/TRBV3-2 | CASSPGQGTDTQYF
. | . | TRBJ2-2 | TRBV18 | CASSPPPWRQATNTGELFF
. | . | TRBJ2-1 | TRBV9 | CASSARFRGNEQFF
TRBD1 | few | TRBJ1-5 | TRBV19 | CASNDRDRQPQHF
. | . | TRBJ1-2 | TRBV7-9 | CASSLELGYGYTF
. | . | TRBJ2-5 | TRBV6-5 | CASSPGLRVETQYF
. | . | TRBJ1-5 | TRBV18 | CASSPEGGPGGPQHF
. | . | TRBJ1-6 | TRBV7-8 | CASSHTGISPLHF
. | . | TRBJ2-7 | TRBV5-8 | CASSLMGHQSYEQYF
. | . | TRBJ1-2 | TRBV12-3/TRBV12-4 | CASSDSYNYGYTF
TRBD1 | . | TRBJ1-5 | TRBV2 | CASSAGDRVVQPQHF
TRBD2 | few | TRBJ2-7 | TRBV24-1 | CATSDPTSGAYEQYF
. | . | TRBJ1-1 | TRBV29-1 | CSVGLRQGTLNTEAFF
. | once | TRBJ1-2 | TRBV6-4 | CARRRSYGYTF
TRBD2 | . | TRBJ2-5 | TRBV9 | CASSVAGAGVRRETQYF